This is a list of T cell receptor beta chains from one sample in a study of metastatic and nonmetastatic thyroid tumors. With MiXCR, TCRdb called clones anew from the PCR reads. Among around 13,000 clones listed, 20% to 30% were seen once. The material sequenced was blood. These receptors originate from a female donor with papillary thyroid cancer or a benign thyroid nodule (not recorded which). Some clones in this sample may be carry-over from other donors' samples. CDR3s include the opening cysteine and the closing phenylalanine or tryptophan. A D gene is named only where the DNA matches it firmly. Only part of the rows carry a size: once, few, many, or a class if the clone is expanded.

clone size: many; CDR3 length: 16; J gene: TRBJ2-1; V gene: TRBV19; D gene: -; CDR3 DNA: TGTGCCAGCAGCCCAAGAGGGGGAGGTACCTACAATGAGCAGTTCTTC; CDR3 protein: CASSPRGGGTYNEQFF
clone size: -; CDR3 length: 15; J gene: TRBJ1-3; V gene: TRBV20-1; D gene: -; CDR3 DNA: TGCAGTGCTAGACTAGGTACTCTCGATGGAAACACCATATATTTT; CDR3 protein: CSARLGTLDGNTIYF
clone size: medium-sized; CDR3 length: 14; J gene: TRBJ2-1; V gene: TRBV12-3/TRBV12-4; D gene: -; CDR3 DNA: TGTGCCAGCGTGAGTGACAGCTCCTACAATGAGCAGTTCTTC; CDR3 protein: CASVSDSSYNEQFF
clone size: many; CDR3 length: 12; J gene: TRBJ2-1; V gene: TRBV5-1; D gene: -; CDR3 DNA: TGCGCCAGCAGCTTGGAAGTCCCCGAGCAGTTCTTC; CDR3 protein: CASSLEVPEQFF
clone size: many; CDR3 length: 16; J gene: TRBJ2-1; V gene: TRBV4-2; D gene: -; CDR3 DNA: TGTGCCAGCAGCCAAGATTTGGGGGGCTCCTACAATGAGCAGTTCTTC; CDR3 protein: CASSQDLGGSYNEQFF
clone size: once; CDR3 length: 19; J gene: TRBJ2-3; V gene: TRBV13; D gene: TRBD2; CDR3 DNA: TGTGCCAGCACACCAGAGACTAGCGGGGACTATCTTGTGGCAGATACGCAGTATTTT; CDR3 protein: CASTPETSGDYLVADTQYF
clone size: -; CDR3 length: 16; J gene: TRBJ1-6; V gene: TRBV5-4; D gene: TRBD1; CDR3 DNA: TGTGCCAGCAGCCCGGTCGGGGGACAGGGGGATTCACCCCTCCACTTT; CDR3 protein: CASSPVGGQGDSPLHF
clone size: many; CDR3 length: 16; J gene: TRBJ2-3; V gene: TRBV11-2; D gene: -; CDR3 DNA: TGTGCCAGCTGGCAGGGCTTTCTCCCTAGCACAGATACGCAGTATTTT; CDR3 protein: CASWQGFLPSTDTQYF
clone size: -; CDR3 length: 18; J gene: TRBJ2-6; V gene: TRBV15; D gene: TRBD1; CDR3 DNA: TGTGCCACCAGCAGGAGCAGACAGGGGGCAGGTGGGGCCAACGTCCTGACTTTC; CDR3 protein: CATSRSRQGAGGANVLTF
clone size: -; CDR3 length: 14; J gene: TRBJ2-7; V gene: TRBV19; D gene: TRBD1; CDR3 DNA: TGTGCCAGTAATAAAGGGGACAGCCTTTACGAGCAGTACTTC; CDR3 protein: CASNKGDSLYEQYF
clone size: medium-sized; CDR3 length: 14; J gene: TRBJ2-3; V gene: TRBV2; D gene: TRBD1; CDR3 DNA: TGTGCCAGCAGTCTAGACAGGGGGGGAGATACGCAGTATTTT; CDR3 protein: CASSLDRGGDTQYF
clone size: few; CDR3 length: 15; J gene: TRBJ1-2; V gene: TRBV12-3/TRBV12-4; D gene: -; CDR3 DNA: TGTGCCAGCAGTCAAACCGGACAGTGGGTAGAAGTCTACACCTTC; CDR3 protein: CASSQTGQWVEVYTF
clone size: -; CDR3 length: 13; J gene: TRBJ2-7; V gene: TRBV6-9; D gene: -; CDR3 DNA: TGTGCCAGCAGTTTTCGGCGACGATACGAGCAGTACTTC; CDR3 protein: CASSFRRRYEQYF
clone size: -; CDR3 length: 17; J gene: TRBJ2-3; V gene: TRBV28; D gene: TRBD2; CDR3 DNA: TGTGCCAGCAGTTGCCGTCGGAGCGGGGCAGTCACAGATACGCAGTATTTT; CDR3 protein: CASSCRRSGAVTDTQYF
clone size: many; CDR3 length: 15; J gene: TRBJ1-2; V gene: TRBV20-1; D gene: -; CDR3 DNA: TGCAGTGCTAGGGATATTGCAGAGTCTAACTATGGCTACACCTTC; CDR3 protein: CSARDIAESNYGYTF
clone size: -; CDR3 length: 14; J gene: TRBJ2-7; V gene: TRBV20-1; D gene: -; CDR3 DNA: TGCAGTGCTAGGGTAAGGGGGCGGGACTACGAGCAGTACTTC; CDR3 protein: CSARVRGRDYEQYF
clone size: medium-sized; CDR3 length: 15; J gene: TRBJ2-7; V gene: TRBV20-1; D gene: -; CDR3 DNA: TGCAGTGCTAGAGATCGAACATCAGTAACCTACGAGCAGTACTTC; CDR3 protein: CSARDRTSVTYEQYF
clone size: many; CDR3 length: 12; J gene: TRBJ2-7; V gene: TRBV30; D gene: -; CDR3 DNA: TGTGCCTGGAGTGTGTCGGACACCGAGCAGTACTTC; CDR3 protein: CAWSVSDTEQYF
clone size: -; CDR3 length: 17; J gene: TRBJ1-1; V gene: TRBV6-1; D gene: -; CDR3 DNA: TGTGCCAGCAGTGAAGCGTCGGGGGGCAGGGGAGACACTGAAGCTTTCTTT; CDR3 protein: CASSEASGGRGDTEAFF
clone size: few; CDR3 length: 12; J gene: TRBJ2-7; V gene: TRBV7-2; D gene: -; CDR3 DNA: TGTGCCATCATCCTAGGATACTACGAGCAGTACTTC; CDR3 protein: CAIILGYYEQYF
clone size: many; CDR3 length: 13; J gene: TRBJ1-2; V gene: TRBV7-9; D gene: -; CDR3 DNA: TGTGCCAGCAGCTCGGAGGGGCACTATGGCTACACCTTC; CDR3 protein: CASSSEGHYGYTF
clone size: -; CDR3 length: 17; J gene: TRBJ2-1; V gene: TRBV20-1; D gene: -; CDR3 DNA: TGCAGTGCTAGAGGGCCGTCACTAGACCCGAGGGGCAATGAGCAGTTCTTC; CDR3 protein: CSARGPSLDPRGNEQFF
clone size: medium-sized; CDR3 length: 17; J gene: TRBJ2-1; V gene: TRBV7-2; D gene: TRBD2; CDR3 DNA: TGTGCCAGCAGCTTCGTCCCTAGCGGGGCCCTAGGGGATGAGCAGTTCTTC; CDR3 protein: CASSFVPSGALGDEQFF
clone size: many; CDR3 length: 14; J gene: TRBJ1-1; V gene: TRBV7-9; D gene: -; CDR3 DNA: TGTGCCAGCAGCTTAAGGGGACTCCAACCTGAAGCTTTCTTT; CDR3 protein: CASSLRGLQPEAFF
clone size: many; CDR3 length: 15; J gene: TRBJ1-2; V gene: TRBV20-1; D gene: -; CDR3 DNA: TGCAGTGCTAGAGATATTGCAGAGTCTAACTATGGCTACACCTTC; CDR3 protein: CSARDIAESNYGYTF
clone size: many; CDR3 length: 13; J gene: TRBJ2-1; V gene: TRBV7-9; D gene: -; CDR3 DNA: TGTGCCAGCAGCTTATCTGGTCGGAATGAGCAGTTCTTC; CDR3 protein: CASSLSGRNEQFF
clone size: once; CDR3 length: 17; J gene: TRBJ1-5; V gene: TRBV19; D gene: TRBD1; CDR3 DNA: TGTGCCAGTAGTATAGACGCAGGAGGGGGCAGCAATCAGCCCCAGCATTTT; CDR3 protein: CASSIDAGGGSNQPQHF
clone size: medium-sized; CDR3 length: 14; J gene: TRBJ1-2; V gene: TRBV28; D gene: -; CDR3 DNA: TGTGCCAGCAGTTTCTCCGGGAAGGACTATGGCTACACCTTC; CDR3 protein: CASSFSGKDYGYTF
clone size: few; CDR3 length: 15; J gene: TRBJ1-5; V gene: TRBV28; D gene: TRBD1; CDR3 DNA: TGTGCCGGCAGTTCAACGGGACAGGGGGGTCGGCCCCAGCATTTT; CDR3 protein: CAGSSTGQGGRPQHF
clone size: few; CDR3 length: 18; J gene: TRBJ2-7; V gene: TRBV28; D gene: TRBD1; CDR3 DNA: TGTGCCATCAGTTTATTCCCCGGCAGGGGGCTGGGGTCCTACGAGCAGTACTTC; CDR3 protein: CAISLFPGRGLGSYEQYF
clone size: many; CDR3 length: 15; J gene: TRBJ1-5; V gene: TRBV2; D gene: -; CDR3 DNA: TGTGCCAGCAGTCAGCAGGGGTGGGGCAATCAGCCCCAGCATTTT; CDR3 protein: CASSQQGWGNQPQHF
clone size: many; CDR3 length: 18; J gene: TRBJ1-6; V gene: TRBV20-1; D gene: -; CDR3 DNA: TGCAGTGCTAGAGATCAAGGACAGTTCCAATTTTCCAATTCACCCCTCCACTTT; CDR3 protein: CSARDQGQFQFSNSPLHF
clone size: -; CDR3 length: 13; J gene: TRBJ1-1; V gene: TRBV20-1; D gene: TRBD1; CDR3 DNA: TGCAGTGCTGGTCAGGGGGGGCAGCCTGAAGCTTTCTTT; CDR3 protein: CSAGQGGQPEAFF
clone size: medium-sized; CDR3 length: 16; J gene: TRBJ1-6; V gene: TRBV28; D gene: -; CDR3 DNA: TGTGCCAGCAGTTCCCCGTCGGGGGGTGTTTATTCACCCCTCCACTTT; CDR3 protein: CASSSPSGGVYSPLHF
clone size: -; CDR3 length: 12; J gene: TRBJ2-1; V gene: TRBV5-6; D gene: -; CDR3 DNA: TGTGCCAGCAGCTTTGTCGGGGATGATCAGTTCTTC; CDR3 protein: CASSFVGDDQFF
clone size: -; CDR3 length: 15; J gene: TRBJ2-1; V gene: TRBV11-2; D gene: TRBD1; CDR3 DNA: TGTGCCAGCAGCCTACGGACAGGCAAGGGGAATGAGCAGTTCTTC; CDR3 protein: CASSLRTGKGNEQFF
clone size: medium-sized; CDR3 length: 14; J gene: TRBJ1-4; V gene: TRBV12-3/TRBV12-4; D gene: TRBD1; CDR3 DNA: TGTGCCAGCAGTATGACAGGGCGGGGAGGAAAACTGTTTTTT; CDR3 protein: CASSMTGRGGKLFF
clone size: -; CDR3 length: 12; J gene: TRBJ1-5; V gene: TRBV19; D gene: -; CDR3 DNA: TGTGCCAGTAGACAGGTAAATCAGCCCCAGCATTTT; CDR3 protein: CASRQVNQPQHF
clone size: -; CDR3 length: 14; J gene: TRBJ2-6; V gene: TRBV12-3/TRBV12-4; D gene: -; CDR3 DNA: TGTGCCAGCAGGAGAACCTCTGGGGCCAACGTCCTGACTTTC; CDR3 protein: CASRRTSGANVLTF
clone size: medium-sized; CDR3 length: 15; J gene: TRBJ1-2; V gene: TRBV6-1; D gene: -; CDR3 DNA: TGTGCCAGCAGTCCCCAGGCCGGGGGCGGCTATGGCTACACCTTC; CDR3 protein: CASSPQAGGGYGYTF
clone size: medium-sized; CDR3 length: 13; J gene: TRBJ1-1; V gene: TRBV2; D gene: -; CDR3 DNA: TGTGCCAGCATGGGGGGAGAGGACACTGAAGCTTTCTTT; CDR3 protein: CASMGGEDTEAFF
clone size: -; CDR3 length: 14; J gene: TRBJ1-1; V gene: TRBV30; D gene: -; CDR3 DNA: TGTGCCTGGACCTCAACCCTTCCTAACACTGAAGCTTTCTTT; CDR3 protein: CAWTSTLPNTEAFF
clone size: many; CDR3 length: 14; J gene: TRBJ2-3; V gene: TRBV9; D gene: -; CDR3 DNA: TGTGCCAGCAGCGGGAGGGGGGCCACAGATACGCAGTATTTT; CDR3 protein: CASSGRGATDTQYF
clone size: medium-sized; CDR3 length: 16; J gene: TRBJ1-5; V gene: TRBV28; D gene: TRBD1; CDR3 DNA: TGTGCCAGCAGTTTACCGGACAGGGTGGTTGGGCAGCCCCAGCATTTT; CDR3 protein: CASSLPDRVVGQPQHF
clone size: medium-sized; CDR3 length: 15; J gene: TRBJ2-7; V gene: TRBV12-3/TRBV12-4; D gene: TRBD1; CDR3 DNA: TGTGCCAGCAGTTCTCCCGACAGGGGTATCTACGAGCAGTACTTC; CDR3 protein: CASSSPDRGIYEQYF
clone size: few; CDR3 length: 11; J gene: TRBJ2-7; V gene: TRBV10-3; D gene: -; CDR3 DNA: TGTGCCATCAGTTCCAGGTACGAGCAGTACTTC; CDR3 protein: CAISSRYEQYF
clone size: medium-sized; CDR3 length: 15; J gene: TRBJ1-1; V gene: TRBV6-5; D gene: -; CDR3 DNA: TGTGCCAGCAGTTACCCAAGGGCCCAAAAACTTGAGGCTTTCTTT; CDR3 protein: CASSYPRAQKLEAFF
clone size: medium-sized; CDR3 length: 14; J gene: TRBJ2-7; V gene: TRBV12-3/TRBV12-4; D gene: -; CDR3 DNA: TGTGCCCGCAAGGGGGACGGCGAAGTCTACGAGCAGTACTTC; CDR3 protein: CARKGDGEVYEQYF
clone size: few; CDR3 length: 14; J gene: TRBJ2-7; V gene: TRBV6-1; D gene: -; CDR3 DNA: TGTGCCAGAGCCAGGGAGACTCGAGGTTACGAGCAGTACTTC; CDR3 protein: CARARETRGYEQYF
clone size: few; CDR3 length: 18; J gene: TRBJ2-5; V gene: TRBV6-1; D gene: TRBD2; CDR3 DNA: TGTGCCAGCAGTGCTTCTAGCGGGGGGGCACCATTGAAGGAGACCAAGTACTTC; CDR3 protein: CASSASSGGAPLKETKYF
clone size: medium-sized; CDR3 length: 16; J gene: TRBJ1-6; V gene: TRBV6-2/TRBV6-3; D gene: TRBD1; CDR3 DNA: TGTGCCAGCACCAGGGGGGTGAGCTCCTATAATTCACCCCTCCACTTT; CDR3 protein: CASTRGVSSYNSPLHF
clone size: many; CDR3 length: 13; J gene: TRBJ2-7; V gene: TRBV14; D gene: -; CDR3 DNA: TGTGCCAGCAGCCAGATAGGAGGCGGCGAGCAGTACTTC; CDR3 protein: CASSQIGGGEQYF
clone size: -; CDR3 length: 13; J gene: TRBJ1-1; V gene: TRBV9; D gene: -; CDR3 DNA: TGTGCCAGCAGCGTAGGGGGTTCCACTGAAGCCTTCTTT; CDR3 protein: CASSVGGSTEAFF
clone size: many; CDR3 length: 13; J gene: TRBJ2-2; V gene: TRBV29-1; D gene: -; CDR3 DNA: TGCAGCGTTGTTGGGGCCCTCACCGGGGAGCTGTTTTTT; CDR3 protein: CSVVGALTGELFF
clone size: medium-sized; CDR3 length: 13; J gene: TRBJ2-2; V gene: TRBV30; D gene: -; CDR3 DNA: TGTGCCTGGAGCATCAGGGTTCCCGGGGAGCTGTTTTTT; CDR3 protein: CAWSIRVPGELFF
clone size: few; CDR3 length: 15; J gene: TRBJ2-2; V gene: TRBV7-2; D gene: -; CDR3 DNA: TGTGCCAGCAGCCCCGACAGCGTTAACGACGGGGAGCTGTTTTTT; CDR3 protein: CASSPDSVNDGELFF